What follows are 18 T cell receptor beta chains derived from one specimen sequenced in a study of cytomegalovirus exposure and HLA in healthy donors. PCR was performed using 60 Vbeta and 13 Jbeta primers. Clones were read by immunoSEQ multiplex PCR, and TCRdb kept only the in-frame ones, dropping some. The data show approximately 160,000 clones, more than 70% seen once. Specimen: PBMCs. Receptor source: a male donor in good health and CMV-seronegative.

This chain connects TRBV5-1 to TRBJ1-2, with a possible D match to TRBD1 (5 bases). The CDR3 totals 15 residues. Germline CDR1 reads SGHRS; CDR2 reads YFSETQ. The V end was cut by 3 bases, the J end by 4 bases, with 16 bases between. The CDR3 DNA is TGCGCCAGCAGCTACTCCGACAGAGCTACCTATGGCTACACCTTC. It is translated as CASSYSDRATYGYTF.

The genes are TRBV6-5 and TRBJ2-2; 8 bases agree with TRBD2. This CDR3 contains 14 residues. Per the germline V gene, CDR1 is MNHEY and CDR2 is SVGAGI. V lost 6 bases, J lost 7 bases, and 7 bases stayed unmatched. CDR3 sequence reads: CASSPSRGGGELFF. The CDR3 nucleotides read TGTGCCAGCAGCCCAAGTCGGGGGGGCGGGGAGCTGTTTTTT.

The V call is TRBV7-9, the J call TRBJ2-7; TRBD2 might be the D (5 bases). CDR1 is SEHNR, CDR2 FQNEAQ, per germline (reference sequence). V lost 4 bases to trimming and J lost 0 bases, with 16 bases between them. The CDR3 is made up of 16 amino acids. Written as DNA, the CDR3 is TGTGCCAGCAGCTCAGCCGGGGTCGACGCCTCCTACGAGCAGTACTTC. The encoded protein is CASSSAGVDASYEQYF. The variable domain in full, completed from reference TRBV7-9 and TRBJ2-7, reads DTGVSQNPRHKITKRGQNVTFRCDPISEHNRLYWYRQTLGQGPEFLTYFQNEAQLEKSRLLSDRFSAERPKGSFSTLEIQRTEQGDSAMYLCASSSAGVDASYEQYFGPGTRLTVT.

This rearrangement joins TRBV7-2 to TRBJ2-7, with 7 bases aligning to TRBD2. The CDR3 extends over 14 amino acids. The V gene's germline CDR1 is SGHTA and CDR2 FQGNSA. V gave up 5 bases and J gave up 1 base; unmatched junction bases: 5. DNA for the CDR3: TGTGCCAGCAGCCGACCGGGACTATCCTACGAGCAGTACTTC. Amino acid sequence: CASSRPGLSYEQYF. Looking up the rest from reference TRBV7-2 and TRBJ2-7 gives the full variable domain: GAGVSQSPSNKVTEKGKDVELRCDPISGHTALYWYRQSLGQGLEFLIYFQGNSAPDKSGLPSDRFSAERTGGSVSTLTIQRTQQEDSAVYLCASSRPGLSYEQYFGPGTRLTVT.

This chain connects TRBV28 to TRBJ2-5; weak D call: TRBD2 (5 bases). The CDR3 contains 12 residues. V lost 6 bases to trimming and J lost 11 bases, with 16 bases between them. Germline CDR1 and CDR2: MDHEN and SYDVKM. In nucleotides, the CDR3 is TGTGCCAGCAGCTCGAGGGTCCAAGAGCAGTACTTC. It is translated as CASSSRVQEQYF. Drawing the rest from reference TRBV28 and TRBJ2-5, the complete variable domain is DVKVTQSSRYLVKRTGEKVFLECVQDMDHENMFWYRQDPGLGLRLIYFSYDVKMKEKGDIPEGYSVSREKKERFSLILESASTNQTSMYLCASSSRVQEQYFGPGTRLLVL.

CDR3: CASSPFLGGLVGEKLFF. CDR3 bases: TGTGCCAGCAGTCCCTTTCTAGGTGGACTGGTGGGGGAAAAACTGTTTTTT. This chain joins TRBV28 and TRBJ1-4; no reliable D call. Germline loops: CDR1 MDHEN, CDR2 SYDVKM. The CDR3 contains 17 residues. Trimming took 5 bases from V and 8 from J, leaving 24 bases between them.

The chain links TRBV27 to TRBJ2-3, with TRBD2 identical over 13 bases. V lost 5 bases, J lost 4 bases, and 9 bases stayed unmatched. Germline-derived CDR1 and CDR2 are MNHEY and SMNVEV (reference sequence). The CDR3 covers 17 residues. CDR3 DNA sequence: TGTGCCAGCAGTCCTGGAGGACTAGCGGGAGCGGCAGATACGCAGTATTTT. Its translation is CASSPGGLAGAADTQYF.

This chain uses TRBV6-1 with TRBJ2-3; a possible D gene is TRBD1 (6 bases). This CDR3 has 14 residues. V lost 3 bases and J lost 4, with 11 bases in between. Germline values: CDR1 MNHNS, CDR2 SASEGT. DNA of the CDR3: TGTGCCAGCAGTGACTGGGACACTTCAGATACGCAGTATTTT. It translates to CASSDWDTSDTQYF.

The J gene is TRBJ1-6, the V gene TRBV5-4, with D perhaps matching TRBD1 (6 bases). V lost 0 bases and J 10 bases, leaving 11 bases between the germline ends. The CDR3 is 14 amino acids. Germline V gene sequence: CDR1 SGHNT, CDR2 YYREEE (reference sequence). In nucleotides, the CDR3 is TGTGCCAGCAGCTTGGGACAGGTGGAGTCACCCCTCCACTTT. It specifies CASSLGQVESPLHF.

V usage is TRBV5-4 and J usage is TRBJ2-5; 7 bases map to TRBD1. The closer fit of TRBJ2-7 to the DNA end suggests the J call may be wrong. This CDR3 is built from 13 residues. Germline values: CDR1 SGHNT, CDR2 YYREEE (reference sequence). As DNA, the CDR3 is TGTGCCAGCAGCTTGCGGGACAGCTACGAGCAGTACTTC. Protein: CASSLRDSYEQYF.

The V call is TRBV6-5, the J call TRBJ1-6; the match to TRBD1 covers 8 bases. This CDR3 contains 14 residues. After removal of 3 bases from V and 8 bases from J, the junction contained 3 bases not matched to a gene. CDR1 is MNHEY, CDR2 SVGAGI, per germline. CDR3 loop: CASSYQGADSPLHF. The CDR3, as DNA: TGTGCCAGCAGTTATCAGGGGGCAGATTCACCCCTCCACTTT.

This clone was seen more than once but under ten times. CDR3 sequence (DNA): TGTGCCAGCAACCTACCGGGACACTCCTACGAGCAGTACTTC. This encodes CASNLPGHSYEQYF. The genes are TRBV7-2 and TRBJ2-7, with D possibly matching TRBD1 (6 bases). V was trimmed by 7 bases and J by 0 bases, leaving 13 bases between them. Germline V gene data show CDR1 as SGHTA and CDR2 as FQGNSA. The CDR3 extends over 14 amino acids.

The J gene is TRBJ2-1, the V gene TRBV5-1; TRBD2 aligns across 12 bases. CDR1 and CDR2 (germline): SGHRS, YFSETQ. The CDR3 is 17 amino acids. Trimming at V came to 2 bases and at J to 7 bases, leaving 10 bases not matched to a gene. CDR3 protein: CASSFPLAGGPWNEQFF. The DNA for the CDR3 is TGCGCCAGCAGCTTTCCCCTAGCGGGGGGGCCGTGGAATGAGCAGTTCTTC.

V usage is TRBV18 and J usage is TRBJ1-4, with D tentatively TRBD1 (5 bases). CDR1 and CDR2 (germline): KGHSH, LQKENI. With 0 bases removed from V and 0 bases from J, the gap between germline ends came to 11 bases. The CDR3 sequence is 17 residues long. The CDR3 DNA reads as TGTGCCAGCTCACCACCAGGAGGGGAAGCAACTAATGAAAAACTGTTTTTT. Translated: CASSPPGGEATNEKLFF.

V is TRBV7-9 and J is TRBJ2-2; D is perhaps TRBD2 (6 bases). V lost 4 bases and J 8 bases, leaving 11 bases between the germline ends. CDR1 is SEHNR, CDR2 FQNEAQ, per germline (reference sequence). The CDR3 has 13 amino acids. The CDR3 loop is CASSSNGGGELFF. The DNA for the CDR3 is TGTGCCAGCAGCTCGAACGGGGGAGGGGAGCTGTTTTTT.

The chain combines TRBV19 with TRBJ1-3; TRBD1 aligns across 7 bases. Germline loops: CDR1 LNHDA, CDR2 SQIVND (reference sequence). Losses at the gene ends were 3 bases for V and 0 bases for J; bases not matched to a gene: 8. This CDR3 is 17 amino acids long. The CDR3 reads CASSIRDSVHSGNTIYF. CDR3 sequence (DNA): TGTGCCAGTAGTATCCGGGACAGCGTGCACTCTGGAAACACCATATATTTT. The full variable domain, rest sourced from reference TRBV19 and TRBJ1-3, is DGGITQSPKYLFRKEGQNVTLSCEQNLNHDAMYWYRQDPGQGLRLIYYSQIVNDFQKGDIAEGYSVSREKKESFPLTVTSAQKNPTAFYLCASSIRDSVHSGNTIYFGEGSWLTVV.

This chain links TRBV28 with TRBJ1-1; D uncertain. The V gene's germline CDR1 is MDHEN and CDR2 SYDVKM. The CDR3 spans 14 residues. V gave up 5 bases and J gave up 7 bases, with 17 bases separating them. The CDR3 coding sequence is TGTGCCAGCAGTCCTCCCGAGTTAGCGCTTGAAGCTTTCTTT. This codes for CASSPPELALEAFF.

CDR3 sequence (DNA): TGTGCCAGCAGTGATCCGGGAAAATCCTACGAGCAGTACTTC. This encodes CASSDPGKSYEQYF. The rearrangement uses TRBV6-4 and TRBJ2-7; D might be TRBD2 (5 bases). Between the trimmed V and J ends, which lost 3 bases and 1 base, there was a span of 10 bases. The CDR3 runs 14 residues. Germline values: CDR1 MRHNA, CDR2 SNTAGT.